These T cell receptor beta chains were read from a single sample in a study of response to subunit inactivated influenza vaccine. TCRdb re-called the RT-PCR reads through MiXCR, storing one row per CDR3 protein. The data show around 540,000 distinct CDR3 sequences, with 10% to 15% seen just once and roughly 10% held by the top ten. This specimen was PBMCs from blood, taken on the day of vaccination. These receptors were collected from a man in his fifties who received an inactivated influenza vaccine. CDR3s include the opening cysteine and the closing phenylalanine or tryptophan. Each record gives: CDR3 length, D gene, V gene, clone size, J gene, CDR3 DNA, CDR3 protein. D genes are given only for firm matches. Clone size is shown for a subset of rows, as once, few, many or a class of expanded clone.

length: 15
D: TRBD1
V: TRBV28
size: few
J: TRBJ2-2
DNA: TGTGCCAGCAGTGACCGGGACAGGGAAGTCGGGGAGCTGTTTTTT
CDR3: CASSDRDREVGELFF

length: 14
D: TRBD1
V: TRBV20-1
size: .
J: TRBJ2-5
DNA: TGCAGTGCTAGCAAAACAGGGGGCAGAAAGACCCAGTACTTC
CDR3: CSASKTGGRKTQYF

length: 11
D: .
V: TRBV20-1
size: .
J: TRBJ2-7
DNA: TGCAGTGCTAGAGATCAGCTCGAGCAGGACTTC
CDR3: CSARDQLEQDF

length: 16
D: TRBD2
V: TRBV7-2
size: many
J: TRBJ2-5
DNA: TGTGCCAGCAGCTTAGACGGCGGGAGCGTGGCGGAGACCCAGTACTTC
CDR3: CASSLDGGSVAETQYF

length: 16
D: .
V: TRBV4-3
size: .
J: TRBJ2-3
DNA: TGCGCCAGCAGCCAGAGATGGCAAGAGGGGACAGATACGCAGTATTTT
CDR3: CASSQRWQEGTDTQYF

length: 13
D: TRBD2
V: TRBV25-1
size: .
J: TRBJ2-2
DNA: TGTGCCAGCAAGGGACTAGCGCCCGGGGAGCTGTTTTTT
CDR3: CASKGLAPGELFF

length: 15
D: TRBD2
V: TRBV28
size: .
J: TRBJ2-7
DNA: TGTGCCAGCAGGCCTAGCGGGGGGTTCAGCTACGAGCAGTACTTC
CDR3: CASRPSGGFSYEQYF

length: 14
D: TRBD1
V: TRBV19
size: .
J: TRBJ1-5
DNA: TGTGCCAGTAGTATGGAGACAGGGGTTCAGCCCCAGCATTTT
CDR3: CASSMETGVQPQHF

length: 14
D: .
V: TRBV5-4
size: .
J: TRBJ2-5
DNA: TGTGCCAGCCGTCCCCCAGGGAACCAAGAGACCCAGTACTTC
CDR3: CASRPPGNQETQYF

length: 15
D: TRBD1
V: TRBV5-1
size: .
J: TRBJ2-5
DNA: TGCGCCAGCAGCTTGGTACAGGGGATACAAGAGACCCAGTACTTC
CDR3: CASSLVQGIQETQYF

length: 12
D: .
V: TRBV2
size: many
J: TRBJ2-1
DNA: TGTGCCAGCAGTGACAGGTACAATGAGCAGTTCTTC
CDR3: CASSDRYNEQFF

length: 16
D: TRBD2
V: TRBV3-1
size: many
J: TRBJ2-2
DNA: TGTGCCAGCAGCCTTCACGGGACTAGCGTGGCCGGGGAGCTGTTTTTT
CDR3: CASSLHGTSVAGELFF

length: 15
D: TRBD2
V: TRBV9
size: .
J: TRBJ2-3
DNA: TGTGCCAGCACCGAGACTAGCGGGGAGACAGATACGCAGTATTTT
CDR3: CASTETSGETDTQYF

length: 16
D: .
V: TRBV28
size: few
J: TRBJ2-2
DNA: TGTGCCAGCAGTTTCCCCCCCGGGCTAGCGACCGGGGAGCTGTTTTTT
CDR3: CASSFPPGLATGELFF

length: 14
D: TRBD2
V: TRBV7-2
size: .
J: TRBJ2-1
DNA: TGTGCCACCCTCCGGACTAGCGACCGCAATGAGCAGTTCTTC
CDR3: CATLRTSDRNEQFF

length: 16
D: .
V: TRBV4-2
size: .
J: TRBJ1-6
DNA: TGTGCCAGCAGCCAGAAAGAACAGGGTGGTAATTCACCCCTCCACTTT
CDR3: CASSQKEQGGNSPLHF

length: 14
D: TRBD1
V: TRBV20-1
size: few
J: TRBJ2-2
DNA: TGCAGTGCTATTGACAGGGGTGGGACCGGGGAGCTGTTTTTT
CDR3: CSAIDRGGTGELFF

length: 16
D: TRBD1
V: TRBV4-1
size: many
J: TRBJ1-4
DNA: TGCGCCAGCAGCCAAGGACAGGGGGCTGGATCTGAAAAACTGTTTTTT
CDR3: CASSQGQGAGSEKLFF

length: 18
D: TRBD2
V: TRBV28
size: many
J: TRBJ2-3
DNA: TGTGCCAGCAGTCCAGGACAGGATAGACTAGCGGGAACAGATACGCAGTATTTT
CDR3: CASSPGQDRLAGTDTQYF

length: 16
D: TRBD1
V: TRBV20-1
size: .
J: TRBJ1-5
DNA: TGCAGTGCTAGCTGGACAGGGACAAACAGCAATCAGCCCCAGCATTTT
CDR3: CSASWTGTNSNQPQHF

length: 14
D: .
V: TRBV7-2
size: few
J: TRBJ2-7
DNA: TGTGCCAGCAGCTTCTCCGGGCCAGCCTACGAGCAGTACTTC
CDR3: CASSFSGPAYEQYF

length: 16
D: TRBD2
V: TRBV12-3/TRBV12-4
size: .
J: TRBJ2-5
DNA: TGTGCCAGCAGTCGCGACAGGAGCGGGAGAGGTGAGACCCAGTACTTC
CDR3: CASSRDRSGRGETQYF

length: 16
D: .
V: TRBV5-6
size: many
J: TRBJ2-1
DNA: TGTGCCAGCAGTTCCAGAGGGGTCGCGTCCTACAATGAGCAGTTCTTC
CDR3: CASSSRGVASYNEQFF

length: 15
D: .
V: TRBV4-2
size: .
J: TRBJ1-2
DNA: TGTGCCAGCAGCCAACGGGAGAAAAAAAACTATGGCTACACCTTC
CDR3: CASSQREKKNYGYTF

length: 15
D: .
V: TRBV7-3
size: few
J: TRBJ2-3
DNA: TGTGCCAGCAGCCCCTGGCCGTCAGGCACAGATACGCAGTATTTT
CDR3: CASSPWPSGTDTQYF

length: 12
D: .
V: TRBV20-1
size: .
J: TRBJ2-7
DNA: TGCAGTGCTACGGGACTCCTCTACGAGCAGTACTTC
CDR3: CSATGLLYEQYF

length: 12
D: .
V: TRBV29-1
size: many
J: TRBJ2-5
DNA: TGCAGCGCCGCTTTTTTATTGGAGACCCAGTACTTC
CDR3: CSAAFLLETQYF

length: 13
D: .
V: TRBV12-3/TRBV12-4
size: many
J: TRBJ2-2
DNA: TGTGCCAGCAGTACACCGGGCCGCGGGGAGCTGTTTTTT
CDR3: CASSTPGRGELFF

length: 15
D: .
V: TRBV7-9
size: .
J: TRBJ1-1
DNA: TGTGCCAGCAGCTTAGGTCGGGGTCTGAGTGCTGAAGTTTTCTTT
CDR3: CASSLGRGLSAEVFF

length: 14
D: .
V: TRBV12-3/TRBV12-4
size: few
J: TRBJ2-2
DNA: TGTGCCAGCAGTACGACCCCTAGGACCGGGGAGCTGTTTTTT
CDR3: CASSTTPRTGELFF

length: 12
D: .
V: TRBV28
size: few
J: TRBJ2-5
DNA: TGTGCCAGCACCACGTATGGGGAGACCCAGTACTTC
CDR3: CASTTYGETQYF

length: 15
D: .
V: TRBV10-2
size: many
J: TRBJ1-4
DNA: TGCGCCAGCAGTGAGTCGTCGTTTTATAATGAAAAACTGTTTTTT
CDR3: CASSESSFYNEKLFF

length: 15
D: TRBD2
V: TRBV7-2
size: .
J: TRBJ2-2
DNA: TGTGCCAGCAGCCTAGCGGGGGCCCCTAATAGGGAGCTGTTTTTT
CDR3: CASSLAGAPNRELFF

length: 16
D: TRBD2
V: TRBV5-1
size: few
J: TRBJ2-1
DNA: TGCGCCAGCAGCTTGGTTTTAGCGGGGGGCGAGGGTGAGCAGTTCTTC
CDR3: CASSLVLAGGEGEQFF

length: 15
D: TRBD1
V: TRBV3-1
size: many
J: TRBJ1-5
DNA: TGTGCCAGCAGCCAAGGGACAGGGGGTTTCCAGCCCCAGCATTTT
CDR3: CASSQGTGGFQPQHF

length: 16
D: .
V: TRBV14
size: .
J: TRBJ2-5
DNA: TGTGCCAGCAGCCAAATTGGCGGAGCACTTGAAGAGACCCAGTACTTC
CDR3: CASSQIGGALEETQYF

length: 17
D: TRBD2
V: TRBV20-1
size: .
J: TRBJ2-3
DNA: TGCAGTGCTCGAGGACAAGGACTAGCAGCTAGCACAGATACGCAGTATTTT
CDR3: CSARGQGLAASTDTQYF

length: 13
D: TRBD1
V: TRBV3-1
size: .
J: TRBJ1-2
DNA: TGTGCCAGCAGCCAGGGACAGGGAAATGGCTACACCTTC
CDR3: CASSQGQGNGYTF

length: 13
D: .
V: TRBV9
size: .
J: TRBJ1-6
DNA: TGTGCCAGCAGCCTTAGAAAGGACTCACCCCTCCACTTT
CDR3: CASSLRKDSPLHF

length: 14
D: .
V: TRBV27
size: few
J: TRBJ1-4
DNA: TGTGCCAGCAGTTTAAGCGCCCTCTCAGGTGAACTGTTTTTT
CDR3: CASSLSALSGELFF

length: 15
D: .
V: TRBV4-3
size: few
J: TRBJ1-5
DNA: TGCGCCAGCAGCCAAGACAGGGATAGCAATCAGCCCCAGCATTTT
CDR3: CASSQDRDSNQPQHF

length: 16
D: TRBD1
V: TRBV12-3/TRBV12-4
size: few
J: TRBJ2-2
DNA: TGTGCCAGCAGTCTTGGACAGGGAGGAAACACCGGGGAGCTGTTTTTT
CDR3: CASSLGQGGNTGELFF

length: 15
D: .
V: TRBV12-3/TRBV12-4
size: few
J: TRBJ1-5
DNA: TGTGCCAGCAGCCCGATGGGGGATAGCAATCAGCCCCAGCATTTT
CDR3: CASSPMGDSNQPQHF

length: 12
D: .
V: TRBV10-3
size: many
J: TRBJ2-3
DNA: TGTGCCATCAGTCCAACCACAGATACGCAGTATTTT
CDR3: CAISPTTDTQYF

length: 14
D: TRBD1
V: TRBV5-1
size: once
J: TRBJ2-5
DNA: TGCGCCAGCGGGACAGGGGTATACCAAGAGACCCAGTACTTC
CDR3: CASGTGVYQETQYF

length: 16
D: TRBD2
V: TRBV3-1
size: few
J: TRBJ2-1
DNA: TGTGCCAGCAGCCAAGAGGGACTAGCGGGGGTCAATGAGCAGTTCTTC
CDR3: CASSQEGLAGVNEQFF

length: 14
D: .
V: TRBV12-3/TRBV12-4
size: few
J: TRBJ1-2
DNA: TGTGCCAGCAGTTTAGCGTTTATTGGGGGGCGAGCCACCTTC
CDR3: CASSLAFIGGRATF

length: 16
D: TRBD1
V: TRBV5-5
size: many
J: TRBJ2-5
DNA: TGTGCCAGCAGCTTGTCTTTCCAGGGGGCTTATGAGACCCAGTACTTC
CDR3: CASSLSFQGAYETQYF

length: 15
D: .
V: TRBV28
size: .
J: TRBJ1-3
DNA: TGTGCCAGCACCCTCCTGGCAGGGGTGGGAAACACCATATATTTT
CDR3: CASTLLAGVGNTIYF